Given below is one T cell receptor (beta chain) in context. What it binds is unknown. The CDR3 length is 14 residues. V shed 8 bases and J 8 bases; nucleotides not matched to a gene: 12. Germline lookup yields CDR1 MNHNY and CDR2 SVGAGI (reference sequence). The data originate from a study of T cell responses to AZD1222 COVID-19 vaccine. On the study more broadly: Pooled samples include second doses given at about 4 or 12 weeks. Study-level results: At 160-218 and 743-854, vaccine-associated CD4 TCRs were dominant, and they spanned spike. Donors were largely white British and mainly female; clonal diversity was possibly underestimated.

Only in-frame clones appear in the TCRdb table, and some are missing; sequencing was by immunoSEQ multiplex PCR. This sample has about 120,000 clones; roughly 92% occur once, and the top ten carry over 1.5%. The clonotype originates from an adult in good health. The chain couples TRBV6-6 to TRBJ1-2; 9 positions agree with TRBD1. The input for sequencing was peripheral blood, taken on day 0 of AZD1222 vaccination. CDR3 nucleotide sequence: TGTGCCAGCTCCAGACTGGACAGGGGTGGCGGCTACACCTTC. Protein sequence: CASSRLDRGGGYTF.